The 7 T cell receptor beta chains below all came from one sample that was sequenced in a study of Graves' ophthalmopathy and Graves' hyperthyroidism. RNA transcripts provided the template for amplifying TCR beta CDR3 regions. Following a first-round RT-PCR that used HTBI primers, a second-round multiplex PCR was carried out. TCRdb reprocessed the multiplex PCR reads with MiXCR, giving one entry per CDR3 protein. The sample has about 210,000 distinct CDR3 sequences, approximately 29% seen once; the top ten hold over 7.5%. The sequenced sample consisted of peripheral blood. Receptors were obtained from a man aged 50 to 60 with Graves' ophthalmopathy.

This clonotype was seen a few times. This chain links TRBV5-1 with TRBJ2-7; TRBD1 agrees at 7 bases. CDR3 size: 14 residues. After removal of 4 bases from V and 3 bases from J, the junction contained 7 bases not matched to a gene. Germline lookup yields CDR1 SGHRS and CDR2 YFSETQ. The CDR3 is CASSRIGDSYEQYF. DNA of the CDR3: TGCGCCAGCAGCCGGATAGGGGACAGCTACGAGCAGTACTTC.

This chain uses TRBV12-3 or TRBV12-4 with TRBJ2-7; 7 bases are a match to TRBD2. This CDR3 contains 18 residues. Trimming cost V 2 bases and J 4 bases; bases outside gene matches: 17. CDR3: CASSLRLSGNRGRYEQYF. CDR3 nucleotide sequence: TGTGCCAGCAGTTTAAGGTTGAGCGGGAACAGAGGCAGATACGAGCAGTACTTC.

The chain couples TRBV6-2 or TRBV6-3 to TRBJ2-7, with 7 bases fitting TRBD2. V was clipped by 4 bases and J by 2 bases; unmatched bases: 8. Per germline, CDR1 MNHEY and CDR2 SVGEGT. The CDR3 runs to 15 residues. The CDR3: CASSWEGTATYEQYF. In nucleotides, the CDR3 is TGTGCCAGCAGTTGGGAGGGGACTGCCACCTACGAGCAGTACTTC.

As for this clonotype: One end of the junction varies from germline; a read error may be responsible. The rearrangement links TRBV6-9 to TRBJ1-6; possibly TRBD1 for D (6 bases). Looked up from germline, CDR1 is MNHGY and CDR2 is SVAAGI. The CDR3 has 14 amino acids. CDR3 sequence reads: CASSDSGVNSPLHF. The DNA of the CDR3 is TGTGCCAGCAGTGATTCAGGGGTTAATTCACCCCTCCACTTT.

This clonotype came up many times. The genes are TRBV6-1 and TRBJ2-7, with 8 bases fitting TRBD1. The CDR3 consists of 12 residues. CDR1 and CDR2 from the germline V gene are MNHNS and SASEGT. J lost 2 bases, V lost 10 bases, and 4 bases had no gene match. CDR3 nucleotides: TGTGCCACCGGGACAGGAACCTACGAGCAGTACTTC. Its protein product is CATGTGTYEQYF.

The chain couples TRBV7-2 to TRBJ2-7; 8 bases map to TRBD2. Germline trimming cut 5 bases from V and 5 bases from J; bases unmatched to any gene: 5. CDR1 is SGHTA and CDR2 is FQGNSA in the germline V gene. This CDR3 is built from 13 residues. This CDR3 is CASSTDSGNEQYF. The CDR3 DNA sequence: TGTGCCAGCAGCACCGATAGCGGGAACGAGCAGTACTTC.

A single count supports this clonotype. J is TRBJ1-2 and V is TRBV6-1; TRBD1 might be the D (5 bases). The length of the CDR3 is 14 residues. Trimming removed 5 bases at V and 4 bases at J, with 14 bases between. Germline CDR1 MNHNS, CDR2 SASEGT. CDR3 residues: CASSPTGGAYGYTF. CDR3 coding DNA: TGTGCCAGCAGTCCGACGGGAGGGGCCTATGGCTACACCTTC.